This is a list of T cell receptor beta chains from one sample in a study of cytomegalovirus exposure and HLA in healthy donors. Sequencing used immunoSEQ multiplex PCR; TCRdb keeps in-frame clones, though not all of them. This repertoire shows under 110,000 clones, more than 70% found once; its top ten account for over 2%. The sample was PBMCs. Source of these receptors: a man in his forties in good health and CMV-seronegative. The CDR3 runs from the conserved cysteine through the conserved F or W. A D gene is named only where the DNA matches it firmly. Size is omitted from some rows. Given values are once, few, many or a class for expanded clones.

clone size,D gene,V gene,J gene,CDR3 DNA,CDR3 protein
-,TRBD1,TRBV6-6,TRBJ1-3,TGTGCCAGCACACAGGGGGAGAGTGGAAACACCATATATTTT,CASTQGESGNTIYF
-,TRBD1,TRBV14,TRBJ1-1,TGTGCCAGCAGCCTAAGGACAGGGGGCCCTGGGCGAACTGAAGCTTTCTTT,CASSLRTGGPGRTEAFF
-,TRBD1,TRBV18,TRBJ2-2,TGTGCCAGCTCACCAGAGACAGGGACGATCGGGGAGCTGTTTTTT,CASSPETGTIGELFF
few,-,TRBV15,TRBJ2-7,TGTGCCACCAGCAGACAGGGGCGAAACTACGAGCAGTACTTC,CATSRQGRNYEQYF
-,-,TRBV25-1,TRBJ1-3,TGTGCCAGCAGACGAACAGGGATCTCTGGAAACACCATATATTTT,CASRRTGISGNTIYF
-,-,TRBV6-1,TRBJ2-7,TGTGCCAGCTACGGTGGCGGAAGCTCCTACGAGCAGTACTTC,CASYGGGSSYEQYF
-,-,TRBV29-1,TRBJ2-7,TGCAGCGTTGCTGTCAGGGCTCCCACCTACGAGCAGTACTTC,CSVAVRAPTYEQYF
-,-,TRBV6-5,TRBJ1-6,TGTGCCAGCAGTGCACACAGGGCAAATAATTCACCCCTCCACTTT,CASSAHRANNSPLHF
-,TRBD1,TRBV7-6,TRBJ1-1,TGTGCCAGCAGCTTGGGACAGGGGGCGCACACTGAAGCTTTCTTT,CASSLGQGAHTEAFF
-,TRBD1,TRBV28,TRBJ1-2,TGTGCCAGCAGCCTTGACAGGGACTATGGCTACACCTTC,CASSLDRDYGYTF
-,-,TRBV5-1,TRBJ1-3,TGCGCCAGCAGCTTAACGGGCTCTGGAAACACCATATATTTT,CASSLTGSGNTIYF
-,TRBD1,TRBV6-6,TRBJ1-2,TGTGCCAGCAGTAAGGGACAGGGGGGATACACCTTC,CASSKGQGGYTF
-,-,TRBV6-5,TRBJ1-1,TGTGCCAGCAGCCTTACACGGAACACTGAAGCTTTCTTT,CASSLTRNTEAFF
-,TRBD1,TRBV2,TRBJ2-7,TGTGCCAGCAGAAGGGACAGGTCCTACGAGCAGTACTTC,CASRRDRSYEQYF
-,TRBD1,TRBV2,TRBJ2-7,TGTGCCAGCAGGGCAGGGGGCAGCTGGTACGAGCAGTACTTC,CASRAGGSWYEQYF
-,TRBD1,TRBV12-5,TRBJ2-7,TGTGCTAGTGGTTTGGTAAGGACAGGGCACTCCTACGAGCAGTACTTC,CASGLVRTGHSYEQYF
-,TRBD1,TRBV5-1,TRBJ2-1,TGCGCCAGCAGCTTGACAGGGGCACCGAAGTGGGATGAGCAGTTCTTC,CASSLTGAPKWDEQFF
few,-,TRBV2,TRBJ1-4,TGTGCCAGCGGGGCGGGAGTTAATGAAAAACTGTTTTTT,CASGAGVNEKLFF
-,-,TRBV11-2,TRBJ1-1,TGTGCCAGCAGCTCGACCGGGACCGGGGGCACTGAAGCTTTCTTT,CASSSTGTGGTEAFF
-,-,TRBV19,TRBJ1-6,TGTGCCAGTAGTACTGAGGGATTTAATTCACCCCTCCACTTT,CASSTEGFNSPLHF
-,TRBD1,TRBV5-1,TRBJ2-3,TGCGCCAGCAGACGACAGGGTGATAGGGATACGCAGTATTTT,CASRRQGDRDTQYF
-,TRBD2,TRBV7-2,TRBJ2-3,TGTGCCAGCAGCTTTTCCCCGAGCGGGGGGGCGAGAGATACGCAGTATTTT,CASSFSPSGGARDTQYF
-,-,TRBV6-5,TRBJ2-4,TGTGCCAGCAGTTCCGGGGAAGGAGCCAAAAACATTCAGTACTTC,CASSSGEGAKNIQYF
-,-,TRBV6-5,TRBJ2-5,TGTGCCAGCAATTTACAGGGTGGGAGAGAGACCCAGTACTTC,CASNLQGGRETQYF
-,-,TRBV29-1,TRBJ2-2,TGCAGCGTTGAAGCGGCGGGGGCCAACACCGGGGAGTTGTTTTTT,CSVEAAGANTGELFF
-,TRBD1,TRBV2,TRBJ1-2,TGTGCCAGCAGTCGGACAGGGAATAACTATGGCTACACCTTC,CASSRTGNNYGYTF
-,-,TRBV7-9,TRBJ2-7,TGTGCCAGCAGCTTAACAGGGTTTGGGTACGAGCAGTACTTC,CASSLTGFGYEQYF
-,-,TRBV5-1,TRBJ1-1,TGCGCCAGCAGCTTGGTCGGGGGGCAAGTCACTGAAGCTTTCTTT,CASSLVGGQVTEAFF
few,-,TRBV6-1,TRBJ1-2,TGTGCCAGCAGACGACCCCGGGGAGAAAGCTATGGCTACACCTTC,CASRRPRGESYGYTF
-,-,TRBV7-9,TRBJ2-7,TGTGCCAGCAGCTTTTACGGCCGGCAGGGGAACTACGAGCAGTACTTC,CASSFYGRQGNYEQYF
-,-,TRBV6-6,TRBJ2-7,TGTGCCAGCAGTTACTCTAGCGGGACAGGGAGGAACTTC,CASSYSSGTGRNF
-,-,TRBV5-1,TRBJ2-5,TGCGCCAGCAGCTTGGTTACCAGGGAGACCCAGTACTTC,CASSLVTRETQYF
-,-,TRBV9,TRBJ2-7,TGTGCCAGCAGCCTTCGGCCCAACAGAGGGTACGAGCAGTACTTC,CASSLRPNRGYEQYF
-,-,TRBV5-4,TRBJ1-2,TGTGCCAGCAGCACCCCGGGGGGGAGGACGAAAGGCTACACCTTC,CASSTPGGRTKGYTF
once,TRBD1,TRBV6-6,TRBJ2-7,TGTGCCAGCAGTTACTCGAGACAGGGTAGCTCCTACGAGCAGTACTTC,CASSYSRQGSSYEQYF
once,-,TRBV7-9,TRBJ2-3,TGTTCCAGCAGCCGGAGGGGAGCGGTCGGTACGCAGTATTTT,CSSSRRGAVGTQYF
few,-,TRBV18,TRBJ2-2,TGTGCCAGCTCGATTGCGGCGAACACCGGGGAGCTGTTTTTT,CASSIAANTGELFF
-,TRBD1,TRBV2,TRBJ2-5,TGTGCCACCCAACCCGACAGGGACGAGACCCAGTACTTC,CATQPDRDETQYF
-,-,TRBV9,TRBJ1-4,TGTGCCAGCAGCGTAGGAGGGGAGGGTGAAAAACTGTTTTTT,CASSVGGEGEKLFF
-,TRBD1,TRBV9,TRBJ1-2,TGTGCCAGCAGCGTAGGTGTTGGGCAGGGGGCCCAAATTTTCTATGGCTACACCTTC,CASSVGVGQGAQIFYGYTF
-,TRBD1,TRBV29-1,TRBJ1-2,TGCAGCGCCTTACAGGGGGACTATGGCTACACCTTC,CSALQGDYGYTF
-,-,TRBV4-1,TRBJ1-1,TGCGCCAGCAGCCAAGATAGAGGGCCTACTGAAGCTTTCTTT,CASSQDRGPTEAFF
-,TRBD2,TRBV9,TRBJ2-3,TGTGCCAGCAGCGTACTTAGCGGGGGCGCGGGAGATACGCAGTATTTT,CASSVLSGGAGDTQYF
-,-,TRBV19,TRBJ2-3,TGTGCCAGTAGTATAGAGTGGGCTGGATCAGATACGCAGTATTTT,CASSIEWAGSDTQYF
-,TRBD2,TRBV10-3,TRBJ2-7,TGTGCCATCAGTGAAAGACTAGCGGAGAGAAACGAGCAGTACTTC,CAISERLAERNEQYF
once,-,TRBV5-6,TRBJ2-5,TGTGCCAGCAGCATTCCCGGCAGGGATCGTCAGACCCAGTACTTC,CASSIPGRDRQTQYF
-,-,TRBV18,TRBJ2-3,TGTGCCAGCTCACCACTCAATTTTTTGGCGGGGACTAGCACAGATACGCAGTATTTT,CASSPLNFLAGTSTDTQYF
-,-,TRBV7-9,TRBJ2-5,TGTGCCAGCAGCCTTCAAGAGACCCAGTACTTC,CASSLQETQYF
few,-,TRBV19,TRBJ1-1,TGTGCCAGTAGTATAGCGGGAGGCAGGAACACTGAAGCTTTCTTT,CASSIAGGRNTEAFF
-,-,TRBV18,TRBJ1-2,TGTGCCAGCTCACCGGGAGGGCATGGCTACACCTTC,CASSPGGHGYTF
-,TRBD1,TRBV19,TRBJ1-1,TGTGCCAGTACCTTCGGGGCGGCCAGGGGGGACACTGAAGCTTTCTTT,CASTFGAARGDTEAFF
many,-,TRBV5-6,TRBJ1-1,TGTGCCAGCAGCTTGATTCAGGGTGGGGTGAACACTGAAGCTTTCTTT,CASSLIQGGVNTEAFF
-,TRBD1,TRBV4-2,TRBJ1-1,TGTGCCAGCAGCCAAACAGGGGGGGACACTGAAGCTTTCTTT,CASSQTGGDTEAFF
-,TRBD2,TRBV13,TRBJ2-5,TGTGCCAGCAGCTTAGAAGGGGCGGGGGAGCAGTACTTC,CASSLEGAGEQYF
-,-,TRBV5-8,TRBJ2-1,TGTGCCAGCAGGAGGTCGAAAGTTTCCTACAATGAGCAGTTCTTC,CASRRSKVSYNEQFF
once,-,TRBV9,TRBJ2-1,TGTGCCAGCAGCGCGGACTCAAGCTCCTACAATGAGCAGTTCTTC,CASSADSSSYNEQFF
-,-,TRBV6-1,TRBJ2-7,TGTGCCAGCAGTGCGGACAACTCCCACGAGCAGTACTTC,CASSADNSHEQYF
once,-,TRBV6-1,TRBJ2-7,TGTGCCAGCAGGGAAACAGGGCCCCGGGTCGACGAGCAGTACTTC,CASRETGPRVDEQYF